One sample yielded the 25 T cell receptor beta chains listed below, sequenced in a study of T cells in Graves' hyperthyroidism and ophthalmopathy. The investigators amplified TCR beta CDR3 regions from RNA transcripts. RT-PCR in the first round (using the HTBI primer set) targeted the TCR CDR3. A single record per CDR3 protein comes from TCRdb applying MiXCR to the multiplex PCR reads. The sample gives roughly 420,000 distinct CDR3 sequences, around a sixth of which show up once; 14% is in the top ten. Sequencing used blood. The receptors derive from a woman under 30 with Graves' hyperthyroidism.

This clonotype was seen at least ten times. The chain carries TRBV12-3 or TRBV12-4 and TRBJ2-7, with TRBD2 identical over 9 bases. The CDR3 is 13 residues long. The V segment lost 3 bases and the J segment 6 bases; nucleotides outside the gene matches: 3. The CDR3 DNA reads TGTGCCAGCAGTTTGGGACTAGCTGCCGAGCAGTACTTC. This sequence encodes CASSLGLAAEQYF.

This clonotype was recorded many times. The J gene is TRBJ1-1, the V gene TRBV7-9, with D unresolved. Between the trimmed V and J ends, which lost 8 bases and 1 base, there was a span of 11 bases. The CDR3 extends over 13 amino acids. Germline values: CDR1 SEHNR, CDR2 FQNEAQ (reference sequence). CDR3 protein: CASVHRGNTEAFF. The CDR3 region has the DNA TGTGCCAGCGTACACCGGGGGAACACTGAAGCTTTCTTT.

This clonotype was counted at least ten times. The CDR3: CASSPIGAGGNEQFF. Written as DNA, the CDR3 is TGTGCCAGCTCACCAATAGGGGCTGGGGGCAATGAGCAGTTCTTC. V and J are TRBV18 and TRBJ2-1, with D possibly being TRBD1 or TRBD2 (5 bases each). The length of the CDR3 is 15 residues. The germline gives CDR1 KGHSH, CDR2 LQKENI. The V end was cut by 2 bases, the J end by 6 bases, with 14 bases between.

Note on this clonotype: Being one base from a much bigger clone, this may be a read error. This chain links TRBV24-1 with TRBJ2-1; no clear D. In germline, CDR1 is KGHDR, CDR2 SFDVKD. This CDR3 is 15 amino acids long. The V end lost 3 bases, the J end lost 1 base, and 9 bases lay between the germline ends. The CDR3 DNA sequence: TGTGCCACCAGTGATCTAGTAAGGTCCTACAATGAGCAGTTCTTC. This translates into CATSDLVRSYNEQFF.

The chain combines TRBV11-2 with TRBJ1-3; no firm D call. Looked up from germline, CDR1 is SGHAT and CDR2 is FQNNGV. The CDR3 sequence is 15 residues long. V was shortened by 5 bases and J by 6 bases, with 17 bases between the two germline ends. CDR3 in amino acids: CASSLVPGVENTIYF. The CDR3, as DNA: TGTGCCAGCAGCCTTGTCCCAGGAGTAGAAAACACCATATATTTT.

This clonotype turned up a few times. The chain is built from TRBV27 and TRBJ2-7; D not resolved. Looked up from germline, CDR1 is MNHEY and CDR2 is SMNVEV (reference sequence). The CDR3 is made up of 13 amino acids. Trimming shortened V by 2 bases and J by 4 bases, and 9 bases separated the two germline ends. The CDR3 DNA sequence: TGTGCCAGCAGTTTAACGCTGCAGTACGAGCAGTACTTC. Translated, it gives CASSLTLQYEQYF.

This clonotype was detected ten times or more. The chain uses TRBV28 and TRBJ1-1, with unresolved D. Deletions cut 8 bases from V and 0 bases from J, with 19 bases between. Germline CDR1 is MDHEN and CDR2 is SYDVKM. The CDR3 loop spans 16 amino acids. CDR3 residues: CASSFRADIMNTEAFF. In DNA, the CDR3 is TGTGCCAGCTCCTTTCGGGCTGATATCATGAACACTGAAGCTTTCTTT.

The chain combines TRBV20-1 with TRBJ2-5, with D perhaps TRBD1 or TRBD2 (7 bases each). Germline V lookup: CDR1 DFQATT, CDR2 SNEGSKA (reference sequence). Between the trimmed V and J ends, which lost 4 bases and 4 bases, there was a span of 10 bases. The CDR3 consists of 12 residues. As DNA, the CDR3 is TGCAGTGCTATCAGGGGGGGAGAGACCCAGTACTTC. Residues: CSAIRGGETQYF.

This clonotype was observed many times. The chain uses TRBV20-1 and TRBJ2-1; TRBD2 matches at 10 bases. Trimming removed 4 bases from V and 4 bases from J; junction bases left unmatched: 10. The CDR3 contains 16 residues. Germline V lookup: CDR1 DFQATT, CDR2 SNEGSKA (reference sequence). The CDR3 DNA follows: TGCAGTGCTAAGCCTCCGGGACTAGCGAAATACAATGAGCAGTTCTTC. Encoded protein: CSAKPPGLAKYNEQFF.

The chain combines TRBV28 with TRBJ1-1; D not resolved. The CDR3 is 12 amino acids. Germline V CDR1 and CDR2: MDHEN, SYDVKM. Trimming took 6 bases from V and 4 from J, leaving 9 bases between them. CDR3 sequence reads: CASRGLRTEAFF. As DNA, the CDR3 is TGTGCCAGCAGGGGGTTGCGCACTGAAGCTTTCTTT.

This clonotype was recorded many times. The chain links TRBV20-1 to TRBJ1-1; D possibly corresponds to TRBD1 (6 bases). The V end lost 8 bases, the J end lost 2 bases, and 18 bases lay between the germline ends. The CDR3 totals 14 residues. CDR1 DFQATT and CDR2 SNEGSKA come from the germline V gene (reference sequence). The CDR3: CSTRRTDLNTEAFF. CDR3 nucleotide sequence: TGCAGTACCCGCCGGACAGACCTAAACACTGAAGCTTTCTTT.

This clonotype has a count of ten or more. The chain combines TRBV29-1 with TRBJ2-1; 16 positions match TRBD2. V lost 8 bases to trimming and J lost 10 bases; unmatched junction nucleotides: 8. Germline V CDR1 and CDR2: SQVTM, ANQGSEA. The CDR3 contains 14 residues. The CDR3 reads CSLGLAGGPGEQFF. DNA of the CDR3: TGCAGCCTGGGACTAGCGGGAGGGCCTGGCGAGCAGTTCTTC.

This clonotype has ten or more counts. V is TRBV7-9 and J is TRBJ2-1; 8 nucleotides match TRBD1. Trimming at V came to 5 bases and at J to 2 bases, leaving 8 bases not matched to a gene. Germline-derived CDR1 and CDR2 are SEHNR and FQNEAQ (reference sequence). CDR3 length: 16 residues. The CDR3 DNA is TGTGCCAGCAGCCAACGGACAGGGCGCACCTACAATGAGCAGTTCTTC. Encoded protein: CASSQRTGRTYNEQFF.

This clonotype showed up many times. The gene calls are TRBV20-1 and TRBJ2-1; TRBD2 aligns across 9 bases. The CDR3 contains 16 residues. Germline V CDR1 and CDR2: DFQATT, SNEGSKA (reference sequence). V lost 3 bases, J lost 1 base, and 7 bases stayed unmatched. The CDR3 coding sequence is TGCAGTGCTAGTAGTCTAGCGGGAAGGTCCTACAATGAGCAGTTCTTC. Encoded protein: CSASSLAGRSYNEQFF.

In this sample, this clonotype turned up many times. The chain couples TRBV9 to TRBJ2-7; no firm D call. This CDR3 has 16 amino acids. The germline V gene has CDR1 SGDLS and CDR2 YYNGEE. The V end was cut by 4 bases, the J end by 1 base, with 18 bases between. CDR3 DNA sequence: TGTGCCAGCAGCCCTGGTGGTAGGTCTCAGTCCTACGAGCAGTACTTC. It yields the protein CASSPGGRSQSYEQYF. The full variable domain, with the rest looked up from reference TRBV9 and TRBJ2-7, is DSGVTQTPKHLITATGQRVTLRCSPRSGDLSVYWYQQSLDQGLQFLIQYYNGEERAKGNILERFSAQQFPDLHSELNLSSLELGDSALYFCASSPGGRSQSYEQYFGPGTRLTVT.

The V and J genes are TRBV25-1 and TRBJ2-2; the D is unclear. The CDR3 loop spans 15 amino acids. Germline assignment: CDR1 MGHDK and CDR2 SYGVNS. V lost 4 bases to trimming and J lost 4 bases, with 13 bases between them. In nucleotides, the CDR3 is TGTGCCAGCAGTGTAAGAGGCACCCTCACCGGGGAGCTGTTTTTT. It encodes CASSVRGTLTGELFF.

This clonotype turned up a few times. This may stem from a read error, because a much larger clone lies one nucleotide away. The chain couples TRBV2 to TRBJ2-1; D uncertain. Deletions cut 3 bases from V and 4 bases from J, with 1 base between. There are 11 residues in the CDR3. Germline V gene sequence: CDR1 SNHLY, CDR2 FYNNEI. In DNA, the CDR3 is TGTGCCAGCAGTGATTACAATGAGCAGTTCTTC. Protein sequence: CASSDYNEQFF.

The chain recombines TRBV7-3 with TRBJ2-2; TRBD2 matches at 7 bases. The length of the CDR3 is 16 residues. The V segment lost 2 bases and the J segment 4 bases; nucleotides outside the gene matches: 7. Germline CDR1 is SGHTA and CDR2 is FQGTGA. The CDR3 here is CASSLGGSIGTGELFF. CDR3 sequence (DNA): TGTGCCAGCAGCTTAGGCGGGAGTATTGGCACCGGGGAGCTGTTTTTT.

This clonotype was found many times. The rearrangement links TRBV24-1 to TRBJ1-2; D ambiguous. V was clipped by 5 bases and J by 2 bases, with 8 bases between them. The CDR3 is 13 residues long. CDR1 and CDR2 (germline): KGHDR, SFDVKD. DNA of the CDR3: TGTGCCACCAGTGTTAACCTAAACTATGGCTACACCTTC. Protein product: CATSVNLNYGYTF.

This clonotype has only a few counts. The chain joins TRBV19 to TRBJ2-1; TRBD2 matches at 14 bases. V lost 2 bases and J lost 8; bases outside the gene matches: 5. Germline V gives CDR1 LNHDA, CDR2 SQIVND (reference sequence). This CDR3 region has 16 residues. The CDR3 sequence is CASSIRGLAGEYEQFF. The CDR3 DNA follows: TGTGCCAGTAGTATACGGGGACTAGCGGGAGAATATGAGCAGTTCTTC.

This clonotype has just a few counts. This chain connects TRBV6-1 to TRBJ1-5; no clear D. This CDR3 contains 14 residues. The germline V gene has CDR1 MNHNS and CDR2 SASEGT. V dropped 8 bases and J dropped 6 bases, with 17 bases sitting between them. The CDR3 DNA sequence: TGTGCCAGCTCCCTCCCAGGCCGGGGTCAGCCCCAGCATTTT. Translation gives CASSLPGRGQPQHF.

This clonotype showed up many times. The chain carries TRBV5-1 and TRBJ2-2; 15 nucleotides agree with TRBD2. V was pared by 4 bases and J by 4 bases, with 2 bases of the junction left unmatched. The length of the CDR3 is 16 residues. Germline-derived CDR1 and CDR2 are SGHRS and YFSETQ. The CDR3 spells CASSTGLAGGTGELFF. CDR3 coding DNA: TGCGCCAGCAGCACGGGACTAGCGGGAGGCACCGGGGAGCTGTTTTTT.

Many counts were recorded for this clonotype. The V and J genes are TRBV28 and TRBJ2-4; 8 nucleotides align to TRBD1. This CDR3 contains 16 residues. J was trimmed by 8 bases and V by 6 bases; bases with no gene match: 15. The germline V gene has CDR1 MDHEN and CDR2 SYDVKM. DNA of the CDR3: TGTGCCAGCAGCGAGGGGGTGGCACAGGGGGTGGACATTCAGTACTTC. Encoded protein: CASSEGVAQGVDIQYF.

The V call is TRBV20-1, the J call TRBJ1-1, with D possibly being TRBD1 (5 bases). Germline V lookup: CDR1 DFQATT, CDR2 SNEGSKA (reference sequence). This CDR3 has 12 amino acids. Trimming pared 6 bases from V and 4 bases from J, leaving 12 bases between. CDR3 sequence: CSARRGGTEAFF. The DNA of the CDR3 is TGCAGTGCCCGTCGGGGGGGCACTGAAGCTTTCTTT.

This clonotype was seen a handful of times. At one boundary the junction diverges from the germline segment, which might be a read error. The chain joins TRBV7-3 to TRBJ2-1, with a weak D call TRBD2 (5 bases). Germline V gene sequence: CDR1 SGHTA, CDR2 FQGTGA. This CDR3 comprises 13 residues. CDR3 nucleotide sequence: TGTGCCAGCAGCATTAGCGCTTACAGTGAGCAGTTCTTC. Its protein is CASSISAYSEQFF. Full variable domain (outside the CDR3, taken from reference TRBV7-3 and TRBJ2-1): GAGVSQTPSNKVTEKGKYVELRCDPISGHTALYWYRQSLGQGPEFLIYFQGTGAADDSGLPNDRFFAVRPEGSVSTLKIQRTERGDSAVYLCASSISAYSEQFFGPGTRLTVL.